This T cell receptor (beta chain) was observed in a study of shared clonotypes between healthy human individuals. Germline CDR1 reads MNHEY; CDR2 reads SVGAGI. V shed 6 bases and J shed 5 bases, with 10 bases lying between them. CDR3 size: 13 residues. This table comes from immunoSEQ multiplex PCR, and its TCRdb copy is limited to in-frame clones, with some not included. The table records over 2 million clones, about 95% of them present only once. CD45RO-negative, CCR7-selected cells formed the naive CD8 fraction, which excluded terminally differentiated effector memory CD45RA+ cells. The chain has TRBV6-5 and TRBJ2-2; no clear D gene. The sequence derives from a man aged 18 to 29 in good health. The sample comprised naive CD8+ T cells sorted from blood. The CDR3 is CASSLMNTGELFF. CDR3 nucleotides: TGTGCCAGCAGCCTAATGAATACCGGGGAGCTGTTTTTT.